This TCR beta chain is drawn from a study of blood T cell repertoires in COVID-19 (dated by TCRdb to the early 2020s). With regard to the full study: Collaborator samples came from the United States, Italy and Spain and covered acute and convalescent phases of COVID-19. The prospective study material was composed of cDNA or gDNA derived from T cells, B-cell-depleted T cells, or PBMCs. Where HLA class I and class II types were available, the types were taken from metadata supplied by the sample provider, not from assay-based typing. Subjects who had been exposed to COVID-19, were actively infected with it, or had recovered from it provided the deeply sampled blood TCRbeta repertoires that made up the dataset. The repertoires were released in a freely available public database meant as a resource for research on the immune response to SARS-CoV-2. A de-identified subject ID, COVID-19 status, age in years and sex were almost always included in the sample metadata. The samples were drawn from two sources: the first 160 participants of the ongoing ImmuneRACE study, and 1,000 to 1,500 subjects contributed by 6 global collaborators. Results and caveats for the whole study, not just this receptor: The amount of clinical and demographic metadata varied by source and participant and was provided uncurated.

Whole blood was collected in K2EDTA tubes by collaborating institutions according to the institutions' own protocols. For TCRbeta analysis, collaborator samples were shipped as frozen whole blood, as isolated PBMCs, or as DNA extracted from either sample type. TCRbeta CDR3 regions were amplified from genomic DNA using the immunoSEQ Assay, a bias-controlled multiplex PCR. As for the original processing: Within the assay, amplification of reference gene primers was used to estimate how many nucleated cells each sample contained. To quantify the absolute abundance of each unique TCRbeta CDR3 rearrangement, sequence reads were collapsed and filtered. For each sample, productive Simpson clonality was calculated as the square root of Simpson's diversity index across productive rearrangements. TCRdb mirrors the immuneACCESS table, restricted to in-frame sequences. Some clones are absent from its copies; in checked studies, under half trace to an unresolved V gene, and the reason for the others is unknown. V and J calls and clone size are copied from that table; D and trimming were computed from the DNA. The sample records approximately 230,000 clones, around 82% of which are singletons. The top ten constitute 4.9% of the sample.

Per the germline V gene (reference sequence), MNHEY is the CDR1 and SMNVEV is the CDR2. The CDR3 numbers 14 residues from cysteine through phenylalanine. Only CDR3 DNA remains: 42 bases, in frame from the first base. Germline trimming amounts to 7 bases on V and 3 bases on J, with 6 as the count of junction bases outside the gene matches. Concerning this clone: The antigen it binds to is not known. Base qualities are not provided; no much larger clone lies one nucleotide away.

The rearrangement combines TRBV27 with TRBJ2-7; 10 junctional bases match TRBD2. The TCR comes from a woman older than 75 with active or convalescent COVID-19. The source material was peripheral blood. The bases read TGTGCCAGCACTGGAGCGGGAGGGATCTACGAGCAGTACTTC. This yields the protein CASTGAGGIYEQYF.